Listed below are T cell receptor beta chains from one sample, sequenced in a study of T cells in Graves' hyperthyroidism and ophthalmopathy. TCRdb analysed the multiplex PCR reads with MiXCR anew, one entry per CDR3 protein. The sample includes a few hundred thousand distinct CDR3 sequences, about 16% seen only once; the top ten take approximately 30%. Sequencing was performed on blood. These receptors originate from a woman in her twenties or thirties with Graves' hyperthyroidism. CDR3s include the opening cysteine and the closing phenylalanine or tryptophan. The D gene is left open where the match is weak. Rows give clone size only sometimes, using once, few, many, or a class for an expanded clone.

D gene: TRBD2
clone size: many
J gene: TRBJ2-1
V gene: TRBV28
CDR3 DNA: TGTGCCAGCAGCCCACGTGGGGCGGGAGCCCCCTCCTACAATGAGCAGTTCTTC
CDR3 protein: CASSPRGAGAPSYNEQFF

D gene: -
clone size: -
J gene: TRBJ2-7
V gene: TRBV27
CDR3 DNA: TGTGCCAGCAGTTTTAGATCAGATTCCTACGGGCAGTACTTC
CDR3 protein: CASSFRSDSYGQYF

D gene: -
clone size: -
J gene: TRBJ1-2
V gene: TRBV19
CDR3 DNA: TGTGCCAGTAGACGGAACCTGAACTATGGCTACACCTTC
CDR3 protein: CASRRNLNYGYTF

D gene: -
clone size: few
J gene: TRBJ1-4
V gene: TRBV9
CDR3 DNA: TGTGCCAGCAACCCTGGGGACATAAGAAATGAAAAACTGTTTTTT
CDR3 protein: CASNPGDIRNEKLFF

D gene: -
clone size: many
J gene: TRBJ2-1
V gene: TRBV27
CDR3 DNA: TGTGCCAGCAGTTCAAAGCGGAACAATGAGCAGTTCTTC
CDR3 protein: CASSSKRNNEQFF

D gene: -
clone size: many
J gene: TRBJ2-7
V gene: TRBV29-1
CDR3 DNA: TGCAGCGTTGCTATACAGAATTACGAGCAGTACTTC
CDR3 protein: CSVAIQNYEQYF

D gene: TRBD2
clone size: -
J gene: TRBJ2-7
V gene: TRBV29-1
CDR3 DNA: TGCAGCGCTGCCGGGACTAGAGGGTACGAGCAGTACTTC
CDR3 protein: CSAAGTRGYEQYF

D gene: TRBD2
clone size: -
J gene: TRBJ2-3
V gene: TRBV6-1
CDR3 DNA: TGTGCCAGCAGTCCAGCGGGAGAAACAGATACGCAGTATTTT
CDR3 protein: CASSPAGETDTQYF

D gene: TRBD1
clone size: many
J gene: TRBJ1-4
V gene: TRBV30
CDR3 DNA: TGTGCCTGGAGTGTACGGACAGGGGGACATGAAAAACTGTTTTTT
CDR3 protein: CAWSVRTGGHEKLFF

D gene: -
clone size: -
J gene: TRBJ2-3
V gene: TRBV9
CDR3 DNA: TGTGCCAGCAGCGTAGACATCGACGCGCCTGTCGGGCAGTATTTT
CDR3 protein: CASSVDIDAPVGQYF

D gene: -
clone size: many
J gene: TRBJ1-5
V gene: TRBV2
CDR3 DNA: TGTGCCAGCAGTACCTTGAACCTGCAGTATCAGCCCCAGCATTTT
CDR3 protein: CASSTLNLQYQPQHF

D gene: -
clone size: -
J gene: TRBJ1-6
V gene: TRBV28
CDR3 DNA: TGTGCCAGCAGTTTAGATGCAGGGAAAAATTCACCCCTCCACTTT
CDR3 protein: CASSLDAGKNSPLHF

D gene: TRBD2
clone size: few
J gene: TRBJ2-5
V gene: TRBV19
CDR3 DNA: TGTGCCACACAGCATCGACTAGCGGACCAAGAGACCCAGTACTTC
CDR3 protein: CATQHRLADQETQYF

D gene: -
clone size: many
J gene: TRBJ1-1
V gene: TRBV7-9
CDR3 DNA: TGTGCCAGCAGCACCCTAGGGTACACTGAAGCTTTCTTT
CDR3 protein: CASSTLGYTEAFF

D gene: -
clone size: many
J gene: TRBJ2-5
V gene: TRBV12-3/TRBV12-4
CDR3 DNA: TGTGCCAGCAGTTTCGGGGGCAAGGAGACCCAGTACTTC
CDR3 protein: CASSFGGKETQYF

D gene: -
clone size: -
J gene: TRBJ2-3
V gene: TRBV9
CDR3 DNA: TGTGCCAGCAGCGTAGAAGGCCCCAGCGGCACGCAGTATTTT
CDR3 protein: CASSVEGPSGTQYF

D gene: -
clone size: few
J gene: TRBJ1-6
V gene: TRBV30
CDR3 DNA: TGTGCCTGGAGCGTGGACAGTTATAATTCACCCCTCCACTTT
CDR3 protein: CAWSVDSYNSPLHF